The 18 T cell receptor beta chains in this list originate from one sample, sequenced in a study of CD8+ T cells in alopecia areata. The authors extracted RNA and reverse transcribed it into cDNA as the sequencing template. Method: immunoSEQ multiplex PCR; TCRdb's copy keeps in-frame clones and lacks some. The data contain 90,000 to 150,000 clones, more than 40% of them singletons. Treatment: oral pan-JAK inhibitor, 5-10 mg twice daily. The source material was CD4+ T cells sorted from blood, sampled at week 4, from a patient treated with tofacitinib. The receptors here all came from a human donor with alopecia areata.

The chain carries TRBV4-1 and TRBJ2-5; D remains ambiguous. This CDR3 is 13 amino acids long. The V gene's germline CDR1 is MGHRA and CDR2 YSYEKL. Trimming left V 0 bases short and J 5 bases short, with 7 bases between. This CDR3 reads CASSQDRRETQYF. The CDR3 bases are TGCGCCAGCAGCCAAGACAGACGTGAGACCCAGTACTTC.

This chain connects TRBV20-1 to TRBJ1-2; no clear D gene. In germline, CDR1 is DFQATT, CDR2 SNEGSKA (reference sequence). Trimming took 2 bases from V and 6 from J, leaving 7 bases between them. The CDR3 has 11 residues. The CDR3 region has the DNA TGCAGTGCTAGACGAATCGATGGCTACACCTTC. Amino acids: CSARRIDGYTF.

This clone was observed once. The chain has TRBV5-1 and TRBJ1-3; D unresolved. Per germline, CDR1 SGHRS and CDR2 YFSETQ. V was shortened by 0 bases and J by 9 bases, with 7 bases between the two germline ends. This CDR3 contains 12 residues. CDR3 DNA: TGCGCCAGCAGCTTGGAATTGGGCACCATATATTTT. Its translation is CASSLELGTIYF.

The table lists this clone with a few counts. The CDR3 region has the DNA TGTGCCAGCAGCTTACGGGGGCGCACAGATACGCAGTATTTT. It specifies CASSLRGRTDTQYF. The V gene is TRBV7-9, the J gene TRBJ2-3; D may match TRBD1 or TRBD2 (6 bases each). Germline V gene sequence: CDR1 SEHNR, CDR2 FQNEAQ (reference sequence). V was pared by 2 bases and J by 1 base, with 7 bases between. The CDR3 has 14 amino acids.

V gene TRBV9 combines with J gene TRBJ2-3; D is uncertain. Trimming shortened V by 0 bases and J by 8 bases, and 10 bases separated the two germline ends. Per the germline V gene, CDR1 is SGDLS and CDR2 is YYNGEE. This CDR3 has 13 residues. The CDR3 DNA reads TGTGCCAGCAGCGTAGATCTGAGAGGTACGCAGTATTTT. Its protein is CASSVDLRGTQYF.

In its sample, this clone was seen a few times. Other DNA sequences in this specimen translate into the identical CDR3. The chain employs TRBV7-3 and TRBJ2-7; D is unresolved. Germline V lookup: CDR1 SGHTA, CDR2 FQGTGA. The CDR3 spans 11 residues. V lost 4 bases, J lost 5 bases, and 6 bases lay in between. The CDR3 region is CASSSGHEQYF. CDR3 bases: TGTGCCAGCAGCTCAGGCCACGAGCAGTACTTC.

The V gene is TRBV5-6, the J gene TRBJ1-2, with 9 bases aligning to TRBD1. CDR3 length equals 14 residues. With 0 bases clipped from V and 5 bases from J, the junction kept 2 bases outside the gene matches. Germline V gene sequence: CDR1 SGHDT, CDR2 YYEEEE. CDR3 in DNA: TGTGCCAGCAGCTTGGACAGGGGGCGATATGGCTACACCTTC. It yields the protein CASSLDRGRYGYTF.

This clone was seen a few times. The CDR3 coding sequence is TGTGCCAGCAGCCCCGCCTTGGGAGACTATGCCTCGAGCACCGGGGAGCTGTTTTTT. Translating it yields CASSPALGDYASSTGELFF. The V gene is TRBV7-9, the J gene TRBJ2-2; D is possibly TRBD2 (5 bases). The germline V gene encodes CDR1 SEHNR and CDR2 FQNEAQ (reference sequence). V was trimmed by 5 bases and J by 4 bases, leaving 26 bases between them. This CDR3 is 19 amino acids long. Full variable domain (missing parts from reference TRBV7-9 and TRBJ2-2): DTGVSQNPRHKITKRGQNVTFRCDPISEHNRLYWYRQTLGQGPEFLTYFQNEAQLEKSRLLSDRFSAERPKGSFSTLEIQRTEQGDSAMYLCASSPALGDYASSTGELFFGEGSRLTVL.

V and J are TRBV2 and TRBJ2-1; TRBD2 might be the D (5 bases). Trimming took off 6 bases at V and 5 bases at J, with 20 bases between the two ends. Germline V gene lookup returns CDR1 SNHLY and CDR2 FYNNEI. The CDR3 length is 16 residues. The chain's CDR3 is CASSSPVGMGDNEQFF. CDR3 nucleotide sequence: TGTGCCAGCAGCTCCCCAGTAGGAATGGGAGACAATGAGCAGTTCTTC.

This clone was observed a single time. The genes are TRBV4-1 and TRBJ2-7; D might be TRBD2 (5 bases). Trimming pared 1 base from V and 8 bases from J, leaving 18 bases between. The germline V gene has CDR1 MGHRA and CDR2 YSYEKL. The CDR3 contains 15 residues. The CDR3 DNA is TGCGCCAGCAGCCAAGGAAGTGAGGGTCTTAAACAGCAGTACTTC. This codes for CASSQGSEGLKQQYF.

The chain recombines TRBV30 with TRBJ2-1; the D gene could be TRBD1 or TRBD2 (5 bases each). The germline V gene encodes CDR1 GTSNPN and CDR2 SVGIG (reference sequence). The CDR3 totals 14 residues. Between the trimmed V and J ends, which lost 0 bases and 6 bases, there was a span of 12 bases. CDR3 in DNA: TGTGCCTGGAGTGTACTCGGTGGGGGCAATGAGCAGTTCTTC. This translates into CAWSVLGGGNEQFF.

The rearrangement joins TRBV2 to TRBJ1-2; D may be TRBD1 (5 bases). The V gene's germline CDR1 is SNHLY and CDR2 FYNNEI. This CDR3 has 13 residues. The V end was cut by 0 bases, the J end by 8 bases, with 10 bases between. As DNA, the CDR3 is TGTGCCAGCAGTGAAGCAGGGGAGGGAGGCTACACCTTC. Amino acid sequence: CASSEAGEGGYTF.

The CDR3 nucleotides read TGTGCCTGGAGTTCGGGGAACACTGAAGCTTTCTTT. This sequence encodes CAWSSGNTEAFF. V and J are TRBV30 and TRBJ1-1; no definite D call. The CDR3 is made up of 12 amino acids. Trimming shortened V by 2 bases and J by 1 base, and 5 bases separated the two germline ends. Germline-derived CDR1 and CDR2 are GTSNPN and SVGIG (reference sequence).

The chain joins TRBV30 to TRBJ2-6; D perhaps matches TRBD2 (5 bases). CDR3 length: 12 amino acids. With 3 bases removed from V and 11 bases from J, the gap between germline ends came to 11 bases. Germline CDR1 reads GTSNPN; CDR2 reads SVGIG (reference sequence). The chain's CDR3 is CAWRRGVDVLTF. The CDR3 region has the DNA TGTGCCTGGAGACGGGGTGTCGACGTCCTGACTTTC.

In its sample, this clone was seen a few times. The CDR3 nucleotides are TGTGCTAGTGGTTTGCCGCCGGAGAACTATGGCTACACCTTC. Residues: CASGLPPENYGYTF. This chain joins TRBV12-5 and TRBJ1-2; D unclear. V was clipped by 2 bases and J by 2 bases, with 9 bases between them. CDR1 is LGHNT and CDR2 is FRNRAP in the germline V gene. The CDR3 consists of 14 residues.

J is TRBJ1-2 and V is TRBV4-2; the D gene is possibly TRBD1 (5 bases). V dropped 1 base and J dropped 6 bases, with 12 bases sitting between them. This CDR3 has 14 amino acids. In germline, CDR1 is LGHNA, CDR2 YNFKEQ. DNA of the CDR3: TGTGCCAGCAGCCAAGGGGCGGACATCCATGGCTACACCTTC. This sequence encodes CASSQGADIHGYTF.

Only a few counts were recorded for this clone. V usage is TRBV29-1 and J usage is TRBJ2-3; D is undetermined. With 3 bases removed from V and 3 bases from J, the gap between germline ends came to 10 bases. There are 13 residues in the CDR3. Germline V lookup: CDR1 SQVTM, CDR2 ANQGSEA. The chain's CDR3 is CSVDVSGTDTQYF. CDR3 DNA: TGCAGCGTTGATGTGTCGGGTACAGATACGCAGTATTTT.

The V gene is TRBV4-2, the J gene TRBJ2-1; the D call may be TRBD1 or TRBD2 (5 bases each). Germline-derived CDR1 and CDR2 are LGHNA and YNFKEQ. Trimming shortened V by 0 bases and J by 7 bases, and 13 bases separated the two germline ends. The CDR3 covers 15 residues. CDR3 sequence (DNA): TGTGCCAGCAGCCAAGAGGGGGATTTCTTAAATGAGCAGTTCTTC. As protein: CASSQEGDFLNEQFF.